The rows below give T cell receptor beta chains drawn from one sample of a study of control samples from healthy donors and cancer patients. TCRdb's table, derived via immunoSEQ multiplex PCR, lists solely in-frame clones and lacks some. The sample has 150,000 to 200,000 clones, approximately 94% seen once; the top ten hold over 1.1%. Sequences were obtained from blood. These receptors originate from a man aged 30 to 39 in good health. Both conserved end residues are part of each CDR3. Each record gives: V gene, CDR3 protein.

TRBV2	CASEPVAGNEQFF
TRBV6-2/TRBV6-3	CASSRTGGFTEAFF
TRBV10-2	CASSESTGIHEQFF
TRBV5-1	CASSSDGGSYNEQFF
TRBV27	CASSLGTGGPLDGEKLFF
TRBV9	CASSVGELAGAETQYF
TRBV5-6	CASSLATLRGTDTQYF
TRBV5-4	CASSFYGTGFSYEQYF
TRBV5-1	CASSLAPGPETQYF
TRBV5-4	CASSLSSELTGELFF
TRBV4-1	CASSQIRGTNSNQPQHF
TRBV27	CAGSPGRTYEQYF
TRBV20-1	CSASLGETQYF
TRBV28	CASSLRRLAGGDEQFF
TRBV5-1	CASSLGTGPTPGSYNSPLHF
TRBV4-2	CASSQDADGYTF
TRBV24-1	CATSDPLAGGGETQYF
TRBV3-1/TRBV3-2	CASAPVAGVYEQYF
TRBV30	CAWRAGGYTEAFF
TRBV3-1/TRBV3-2	CASSHGLAGGNTGELFF
TRBV6-6	CASSHVSYEQYF
TRBV4-2	CASSQDKAGELFF
TRBV12-5	CASGLHFSGNTIYF
TRBV4-3	CASSQGAISGANVLTF
TRBV30	CAWSVLDRTGTQYF
TRBV4-2	CASSPTGTGNTEAFF
TRBV19	CASSPVAGVSTEAFF
TRBV3-1/TRBV3-2	CASGPEGSWGTQYF
TRBV9	CASSEGQSTNEKLFF
TRBV23-1	CASSQGGHTWNSYEQYF
TRBV19	CASSSTDRPSYEQYF